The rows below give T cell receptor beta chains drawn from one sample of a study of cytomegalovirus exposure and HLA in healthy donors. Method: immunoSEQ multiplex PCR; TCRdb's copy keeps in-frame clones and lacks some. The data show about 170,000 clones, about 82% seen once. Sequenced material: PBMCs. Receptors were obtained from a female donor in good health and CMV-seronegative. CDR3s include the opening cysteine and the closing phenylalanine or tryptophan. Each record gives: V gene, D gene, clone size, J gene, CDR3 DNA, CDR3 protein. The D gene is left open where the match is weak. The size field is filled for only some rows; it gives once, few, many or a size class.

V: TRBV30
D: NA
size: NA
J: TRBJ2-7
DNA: TGTGCCTGGAGTGTCACTAGCCGGGGGGAGCAGTACTTC
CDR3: CAWSVTSRGEQYF

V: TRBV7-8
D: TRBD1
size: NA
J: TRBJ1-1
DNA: TGTGCCAGCAGCTCCATCCAGGGGGCGAACACTGAAGCTTTCTTT
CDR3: CASSSIQGANTEAFF

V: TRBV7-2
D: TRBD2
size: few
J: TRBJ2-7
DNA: TGTGCCAGCAGCCGGGGGGCTAGCGGGAGCCACGAGCAGTACTTC
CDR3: CASSRGASGSHEQYF

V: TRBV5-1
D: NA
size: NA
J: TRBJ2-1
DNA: TGCGCCAGCAGTTGGACACCCCCAGGGAATGAGCAGTTCTTC
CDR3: CASSWTPPGNEQFF

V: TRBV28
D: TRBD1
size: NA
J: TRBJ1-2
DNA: TGTGCCAGCAGTATGACAGGGTTAGACTTCTATGGCTACACCTTC
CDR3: CASSMTGLDFYGYTF

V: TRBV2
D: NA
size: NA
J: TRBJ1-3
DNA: TGTGCCAGCAGTGGTCTGGGTTGGGAGGACTCTGGAAACACCATATATTTT
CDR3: CASSGLGWEDSGNTIYF

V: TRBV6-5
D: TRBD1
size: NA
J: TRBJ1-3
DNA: TGTGCCAGCAGCCGTAGGACAGGGGGCGGAAACACCATATATTTT
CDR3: CASSRRTGGGNTIYF

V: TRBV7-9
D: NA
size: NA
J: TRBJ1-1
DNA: TGTTCCAGCAGCCCCCCCTCCCCCGGGGGAGCCACTGAAGCTTTCTTT
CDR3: CSSSPPSPGGATEAFF

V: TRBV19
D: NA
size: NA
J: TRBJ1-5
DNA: TGTGCCAGTAGGCAGGATTCCTTCTATAGCAATCAGCCCCAGCATTTT
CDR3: CASRQDSFYSNQPQHF

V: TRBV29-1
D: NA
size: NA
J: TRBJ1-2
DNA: TGCAGCGTTGAAAATCGGGCAATCCGGGGATATGGCTACACCTTC
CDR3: CSVENRAIRGYGYTF

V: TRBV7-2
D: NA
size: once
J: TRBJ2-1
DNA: TGTGCCAGCACCCAACCCCGACTCAATGAGCAGTTCTTC
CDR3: CASTQPRLNEQFF

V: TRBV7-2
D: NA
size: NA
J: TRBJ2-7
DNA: TGTGCCAGCAGCTTAGATGGGGGGACTTACTACGAGCAGTACTTC
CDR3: CASSLDGGTYYEQYF

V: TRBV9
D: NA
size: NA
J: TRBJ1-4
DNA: TGTGCCAGCAGCGTAGATTCGACAGCAGCAACTAATGAAAAACTGTTTTTT
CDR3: CASSVDSTAATNEKLFF

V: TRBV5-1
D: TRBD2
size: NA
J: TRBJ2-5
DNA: TGCGCCAGCGACGGGAGGCCTAGAGAGACCCAGTACTTC
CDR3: CASDGRPRETQYF

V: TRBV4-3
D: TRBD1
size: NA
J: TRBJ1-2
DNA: TGCGCCAGCAGCCAAGATGAGGGGGCGATCTATGGCTACACCTTC
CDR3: CASSQDEGAIYGYTF

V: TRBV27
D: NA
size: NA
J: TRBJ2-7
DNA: TGTGCCAGCAGCCCCAGGGTAGCACCTACCGTCCACGAGCAGTACTTC
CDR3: CASSPRVAPTVHEQYF

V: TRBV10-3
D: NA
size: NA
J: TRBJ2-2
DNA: TGTGCCATCAGTGAGGGGCAGAAGCTAAGGACCGGGGAGCTGTTTTTT
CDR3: CAISEGQKLRTGELFF

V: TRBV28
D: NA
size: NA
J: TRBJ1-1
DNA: TGTGCCAGCAGTTTGGGGGGAGCCACTGAAGCTTTCTTT
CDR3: CASSLGGATEAFF

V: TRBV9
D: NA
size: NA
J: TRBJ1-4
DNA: TGTGCCAGCAGCGCCGGTGCGACGGACTTCAATGAAAAACTGTTTTTT
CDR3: CASSAGATDFNEKLFF

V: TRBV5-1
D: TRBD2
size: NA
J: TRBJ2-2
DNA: TGCGCCAGCAGCTTGTTGGCTAGCGGGGTTACCGGGGAGCTGTTTTTT
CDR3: CASSLLASGVTGELFF

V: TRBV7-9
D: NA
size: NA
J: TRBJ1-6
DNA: TGTGCCAGCACCTTCAGTAGCCTGAGGGATTCACCCCTCCACTTT
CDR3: CASTFSSLRDSPLHF

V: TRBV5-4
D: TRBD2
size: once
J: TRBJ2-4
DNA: TGTGCCAGCAGCTTGGGGCTAGCGGGGAGAACTGCCAAAAACATTCAGTACTTC
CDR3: CASSLGLAGRTAKNIQYF

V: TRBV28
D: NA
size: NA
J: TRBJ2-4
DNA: TGTGCCAGCACCCAGGTCGGGATAGCCAAAAACAGTCAGTACTTC
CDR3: CASTQVGIAKNSQYF

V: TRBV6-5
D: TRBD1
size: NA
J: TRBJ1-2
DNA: TGTGCCAGCAGTTCCCCGACAGGGTCGGGAGGCTACACCTTC
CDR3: CASSSPTGSGGYTF

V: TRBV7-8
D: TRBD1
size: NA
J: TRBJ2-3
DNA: TGTGCCAGCAGCCGCCGGACAGGACCCTTTAGCACAGATACGCAGTATTTT
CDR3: CASSRRTGPFSTDTQYF

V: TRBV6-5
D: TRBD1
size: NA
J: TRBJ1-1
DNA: TGTGCCAGCAGTTATTCATCCGGGGACAGGGGACTAGCTTTCTTT
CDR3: CASSYSSGDRGLAFF

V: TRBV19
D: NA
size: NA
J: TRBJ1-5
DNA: TGTGCCAGTACCCAGGAGGGGCCGGTTCAACAGCCCCAGCATTTT
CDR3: CASTQEGPVQQPQHF

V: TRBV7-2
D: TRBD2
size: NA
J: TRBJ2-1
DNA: TGTGCCAGCAGCTTGACTAGCGGGGGGTACAATGAGCAGTTCTTC
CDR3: CASSLTSGGYNEQFF

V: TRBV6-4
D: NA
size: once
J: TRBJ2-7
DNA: TGTGCCAGCAGTGACTACGGCCCCCTAAGGTTAGCCTACGAGCAGTACTTC
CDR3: CASSDYGPLRLAYEQYF